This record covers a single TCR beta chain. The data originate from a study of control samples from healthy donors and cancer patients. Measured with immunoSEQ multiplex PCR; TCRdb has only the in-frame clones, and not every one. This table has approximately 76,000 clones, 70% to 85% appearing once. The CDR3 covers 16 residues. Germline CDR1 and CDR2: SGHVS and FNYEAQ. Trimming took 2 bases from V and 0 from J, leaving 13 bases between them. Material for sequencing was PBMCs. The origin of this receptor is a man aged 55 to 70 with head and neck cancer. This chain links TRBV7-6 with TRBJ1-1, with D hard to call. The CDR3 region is CASSLSARRMNTEAFF. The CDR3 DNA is TGTGCCAGCAGCTTATCCGCACGAAGAATGAACACTGAAGCTTTCTTT. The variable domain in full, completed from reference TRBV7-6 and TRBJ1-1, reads GAGVSQSPRYKVTKRGQDVALRCDPISGHVSLYWYRQALGQGPEFLTYFNYEAQQDKSGLPNDRFSAERPEGSISTLTIQRTEQRDSAMYRCASSLSARRMNTEAFFGQGTRLTVV.